This TCR beta chain was sequenced in a study of tumor-infiltrating lymphocytes in primary liver carcinoma. As concerns this clonotype: What it recognizes is unknown.

Findings of the study overall: Tumor-adjacent and tumor-blood pairs overlapped less than tumor region pairs did.

Unsorted bulk tissue, about 18-32 mg of it, served as the source for co-extraction of RNA and DNA. Total RNA (around 0.45 ug) served as template for TCR beta cDNA synthesis primed by a constant-region primer. Employing slightly modified ARM-PCR, three nested multiplex PCR rounds were run, and these gave rise to the TCR beta libraries. Forward primers for TRBV1-TRBV30 and a C-beta reverse primer served the first two PCR rounds, at about 10 cycles each. MiXCR, run by TCRdb on the multiplex PCR reads, gives a single entry per CDR3 protein. The sample includes approximately 110,000 distinct CDR3 sequences, 64% of them seen just once. The germline V and J ends were trimmed by 5 bases and 4 bases, with 15 bases remaining between them. Germline values: CDR1 SQVTM, CDR2 ANQGSEA. The CDR3 sequence is 14 residues long.

This sequence was found in a woman aged 60 to 75 with primary liver carcinoma and hepatitis B virus infection. The chain employs TRBV29-1 and TRBJ2-1; D unresolved. Input material: liver tumor tissue from sampling region 3. Subset denoted: tumor region T3, left-lateral pole. DNA for the CDR3: TGCAGCGTTCATCGGACCGGGTGTTACAATGAGCAGTTCTTC. This sequence encodes CSVHRTGCYNEQFF.